Presented here are 30 T cell receptor beta chains from one specimen sequenced in a study of shared clonotypes between healthy human individuals. The data were produced by immunoSEQ multiplex PCR, yet TCRdb's version contains in-frame clones alone and is incomplete. Among 2 million or so clones listed, 85% to 95% were seen once. The sequencing input was naive CD4+ T cells sorted from blood. Subset meaning: CD45RA+ positively selected. The receptors originated from a man aged 18 to 30 in good health.

This chain links TRBV9 with TRBJ2-7; D is unresolved. CDR3 length: 14 amino acids. The germline V and J ends were trimmed by 0 bases and 4 bases, with 11 bases remaining between them. Looked up from germline, CDR1 is SGDLS and CDR2 is YYNGEE. This CDR3 reads CASSVGSQIYEQYF. The CDR3 coding sequence is TGTGCCAGCAGCGTAGGGAGTCAGATATACGAGCAGTACTTC.

On this clone: Other DNA sequences in this sample translate to the same CDR3. V usage is TRBV2 and J usage is TRBJ1-1; no reliable D call. In germline, CDR1 is SNHLY, CDR2 FYNNEI. There are 11 residues in the CDR3. Deletions cut 6 bases from V and 5 bases from J, with 7 bases between. The CDR3 loop is CASRGGTEAFF. DNA for the CDR3: TGTGCCAGCAGAGGCGGAACTGAAGCTTTCTTT.

The rearrangement links TRBV7-9 to TRBJ2-4; perhaps TRBD2 as D (5 bases). The V end was cut by 5 bases, the J end by 7 bases, with 9 bases between. The CDR3 contains 12 residues. CDR1 and CDR2 from the germline V gene are SEHNR and FQNEAQ (reference sequence). The CDR3 loop reads CASSGGGNIQYF. The CDR3, as DNA: TGTGCCAGCAGCGGTGGCGGGAACATTCAGTACTTC.

The rearrangement uses TRBV2 and TRBJ2-7; TRBD1 agrees at 7 bases. Germline V gives CDR1 SNHLY, CDR2 FYNNEI. The trim removed 4 bases at V and 4 bases at J, leaving 7 bases unmatched. The CDR3 loop spans 14 amino acids. This chain's CDR3 is CASSVETGNYEQYF. CDR3 bases: TGTGCCAGCAGTGTTGAGACAGGGAATTACGAGCAGTACTTC.

The count of this clone is one. V gene TRBV28 combines with J gene TRBJ2-7; TRBD1 is a possible D gene (5 bases). Between the trimmed V and J ends, which lost 5 bases and 5 bases, there was a span of 13 bases. The length of the CDR3 is 13 residues. Germline values: CDR1 MDHEN, CDR2 SYDVKM. The CDR3 DNA is TGTGCCAGCAGTCAGGGTCTTCCAGACGAGCAGTACTTC. It specifies CASSQGLPDEQYF.

V gene TRBV10-3 combines with J gene TRBJ2-7, with 7 bases matching TRBD1. The CDR3 is 14 amino acids. Per germline, CDR1 ENHRY and CDR2 SYGVKD. Germline trimming cut 5 bases from V and 3 bases from J; bases unmatched to any gene: 7. The CDR3 is CAISTSGTDYEQYF. The CDR3 DNA follows: TGTGCCATCAGTACTTCCGGGACAGACTACGAGCAGTACTTC.

As to this clone: This CDR3 is also generated by other DNA sequences in the sample. The V call is TRBV6-5, the J call TRBJ2-3; TRBD1 matches 8 bases. The length of the CDR3 is 15 residues. Germline CDR1 MNHEY, CDR2 SVGAGI. V was pared by 6 bases and J by 0 bases, with 5 bases of the junction left unmatched. This CDR3 is CASSPGQGSTDTQYF. CDR3 bases: TGTGCCAGCAGCCCCGGACAGGGTAGCACAGATACGCAGTATTTT.

Concerning this clone: The same CDR3 arises from other DNA sequences in this sample as well. The genes are TRBV6-5 and TRBJ2-7; either TRBD1 or TRBD2 may fit D (5 bases each). Germline CDR1 reads MNHEY; CDR2 reads SVGAGI. The CDR3 totals 15 residues. V was shortened by 0 bases and J by 1 base, with 10 bases between the two germline ends. The CDR3 loop is CASSYSGRSSYEQYF. DNA of the CDR3: TGTGCCAGCAGTTACTCGGGACGGTCGTCCTACGAGCAGTACTTC.

This clone was counted once. V is TRBV7-2 and J is TRBJ2-1, with D possibly being TRBD1 or TRBD2 (5 bases each). The CDR3 extends over 14 amino acids. V was clipped by 4 bases and J by 5 bases, with 12 bases between them. The germline V gene encodes CDR1 SGHTA and CDR2 FQGNSA. The CDR3 DNA sequence: TGTGCCAGCAGCTGGCGAGGGGCAGACAATGAGCAGTTCTTC. Translating it yields CASSWRGADNEQFF.

This chain links TRBV18 with TRBJ2-7; either TRBD1 or TRBD2 may supply D (5 bases each). The CDR3 loop spans 14 amino acids. V lost 3 bases and J lost 2, with 11 bases in between. Germline V lookup: CDR1 KGHSH, CDR2 LQKENI. CDR3 nucleotide sequence: TGTGCCAGCTCACCCCAGGGAGTTCCCTACGAGCAGTACTTC. It translates to CASSPQGVPYEQYF.

The V gene is TRBV6-5, the J gene TRBJ1-5; D unclear. The CDR3 length is 12 residues. The ends were cut back, 7 bases at V and 6 bases at J, with 10 bases in the middle. Germline V CDR1 and CDR2: MNHEY, SVGAGI. The CDR3 protein is CASTDSGQPQHF. The DNA of the CDR3 is TGTGCCAGCACCGATTCCGGTCAGCCCCAGCATTTT.

The V call is TRBV19, the J call TRBJ1-1; D remains unclear. Germline CDR1 and CDR2: LNHDA and SQIVND (reference sequence). This CDR3 spans 14 amino acids. The V and J ends lost 10 bases and 0 bases respectively, with 15 bases between them. CDR3 coding DNA: TGTGCCACCCGATTGGGGAGATTGAACACTGAAGCTTTCTTT. Protein: CATRLGRLNTEAFF.

J is TRBJ2-1 and V is TRBV11-2, with 11 bases matching TRBD2. Germline CDR1 reads SGHAT; CDR2 reads FQNNGV. The CDR3 contains 16 residues. J gave up 6 bases and V 1 base, and 5 bases lay outside the gene matches. The CDR3 is CASSLGLAGGSNEQFF. In nucleotides, the CDR3 is TGTGCCAGCAGCTTAGGTCTAGCGGGGGGAAGCAATGAGCAGTTCTTC.

The V and J genes are TRBV6-5 and TRBJ2-3; 9 bases are a match to TRBD2. The germline V gene has CDR1 MNHEY and CDR2 SVGAGI. With V trimmed by 10 bases and J by 1 base, 3 bases remained unmatched. This CDR3 is built from 13 residues. The CDR3 is CATKRGGTDTQYF. The CDR3 bases are TGTGCCACCAAGCGGGGGGGCACAGATACGCAGTATTTT.

The chain joins TRBV5-1 to TRBJ1-1; 7 bases line up with TRBD1. This CDR3 has 14 residues. V shed 4 bases, J shed 1 base, and the junction held 4 bases outside the gene matches. Germline lookup yields CDR1 SGHRS and CDR2 YFSETQ. Written as DNA, the CDR3 is TGCGCCAGCAGCGCGGGACAGTCGAACACTGAAGCTTTCTTT. This encodes CASSAGQSNTEAFF.

This chain uses TRBV4-2 with TRBJ2-3; 7 positions agree with TRBD2. The CDR3 spans 15 residues. The germline gives CDR1 LGHNA, CDR2 YNFKEQ. The junction had 4 bases not matched to a gene; V was cut back by 1 base and J by 3 bases. The CDR3 protein is CASSQGLAVTDTQYF. The CDR3 DNA reads TGTGCCAGCAGCCAAGGCCTAGCGGTAACAGATACGCAGTATTTT.

The genes are TRBV30 and TRBJ2-1; possibly TRBD2 for D (5 bases). The CDR3 covers 13 residues. Germline assignment: CDR1 GTSNPN and CDR2 SVGIG (reference sequence). V was cut by 5 bases and J by 4 bases, with 12 bases left in between. The CDR3 sequence is CAWSQRTYNEQFF. The CDR3 nucleotides read TGTGCCTGGTCCCAGCGGACTTACAATGAGCAGTTCTTC. Variable domain in full (rest from reference TRBV30 and TRBJ2-1): SQTIHQWPATLVQPVGSPLSLECTVEGTSNPNLYWYRQAAGRGLQLLFYSVGIGQISSEVPQNLSASRPQDRQFILSSKKLLLSDSGFYLCAWSQRTYNEQFFGPGTRLTVL.

The chain has TRBV4-1 and TRBJ2-7; D gene uncertain. Germline values: CDR1 MGHRA, CDR2 YSYEKL. This CDR3 has 13 amino acids. Trimming cost V 4 bases and J 4 bases, with 11 bases left between them. The CDR3 coding sequence is TGCGCCAGCAGCCTTGGGCAGTTTTACGAGCAGTACTTC. This sequence encodes CASSLGQFYEQYF.

The V call is TRBV10-2, the J call TRBJ2-1; TRBD2 is a possible D gene (5 bases). CDR1 is WSHSY, CDR2 SAAADI, per germline. The V end lost 4 bases, the J end lost 2 bases, and 9 bases lay between the germline ends. This CDR3 is 14 amino acids long. CDR3 protein: CASSAGIAYNEQFF. The DNA of the CDR3 is TGCGCCAGCAGTGCCGGGATCGCCTACAATGAGCAGTTCTTC.

The chain links TRBV7-9 to TRBJ2-1, with 11 bases matching TRBD2. The J segment lost 9 bases and the V segment lost 7 bases, leaving 11 bases of the junction unmatched. The CDR3 loop spans 15 amino acids. The germline V gene has CDR1 SEHNR and CDR2 FQNEAQ (reference sequence). Here the CDR3 reads CASTIAGGPNSEQFF. The CDR3 DNA sequence: TGTGCCAGCACCATAGCGGGAGGGCCTAATAGTGAGCAGTTCTTC.

V and J are TRBV15 and TRBJ2-7, with D hard to call. Germline-derived CDR1 and CDR2 are LNHNV and YYDKDF (reference sequence). The CDR3 length is 12 residues. V lost 0 bases and J 7 bases, leaving 7 bases between the germline ends. CDR3 residues: CATSREYLEQYF. The CDR3 DNA reads TGTGCCACCAGCAGAGAGTACTTAGAGCAGTACTTC.

As regards this clone: A much bigger clone sits one base away, suggesting this may be a read error. The chain is built from TRBV30 and TRBJ2-5; 9 bases fit TRBD1. Germline CDR1 GTSNPN, CDR2 SVGIG (reference sequence). This CDR3 comprises 17 residues. The V segment lost 6 bases and the J segment 3 bases; nucleotides outside the gene matches: 17. CDR3 sequence (DNA): TGTGCCTGTGAGCTTTCCGAGACAGGGGGTGTGGAAGAGACCCAGTACTTC. Amino acid sequence: CACELSETGGVEETQYF. The variable domain in full, with the rest retrieved from reference TRBV30 and TRBJ2-5, is SQTIHQWPATLVQPVGSPLSLECTVEGTSNPNLYWYRQAAGRGLQLLFYSVGIGQISSEVPQNLSASRPQDRQFILSSKKLLLSDSGFYLCACELSETGGVEETQYFGPGTRLLVL.

In the case of this clone: A much larger clone differs by one base, so this may be a read error. This chain connects TRBV18 to TRBJ2-3; unclear D gene. The CDR3 has 14 amino acids. Germline assignment: CDR1 KGHSH and CDR2 LQKENI. The CDR3 loop is CAGSRTSNGYTQYF. The CDR3 DNA reads TGTGCCGGCTCACGTACCTCTAACGGGTATACGCAGTATTTT. Full variable domain (remainder filled in from reference TRBV18 and TRBJ2-3): NAGVMQNPRHLVRRRGQEARLRCSPMKGHSHVYWYRQLPEEGLKFMVYLQKENIIDESGMPKERFSAEFPKEGPSILRIQQVVRGDSAAYFCAGSRTSNGYTQYFGPGTRLTVL.

The J gene is TRBJ1-1, the V gene TRBV14; TRBD1 aligns across 7 bases. J was trimmed by 2 bases and V by 0 bases; bases with no gene match: 3. The length of the CDR3 is 15 residues. CDR1 and CDR2 (germline): SGHDN, FVKESK. In nucleotides, the CDR3 is TGTGCCAGCAGCCAAGATCGACAGGGAAACACTGAAGCTTTCTTT. The encoded protein is CASSQDRQGNTEAFF.

This clone was counted once. The genes are TRBV5-1 and TRBJ2-2, with 12 bases that match TRBD2. This CDR3 contains 14 residues. The trim removed 5 bases at V and 4 bases at J, leaving 0 bases unmatched. Germline CDR1 reads SGHRS; CDR2 reads YFSETQ. CDR3 sequence (DNA): TGCGCCAGCAGGACTAGCGGGAGCACCGGGGAGCTGTTTTTT. This sequence encodes CASRTSGSTGELFF.

CDR3 DNA sequence: TGTGCCAGCAGTTACCCTCTGGGACAGAGAAAGGAGACCCAGTACTTC. Translated: CASSYPLGQRKETQYF. This rearrangement joins TRBV6-6 to TRBJ2-5; 7 bases fit TRBD1. Trimming took 2 bases from V and 5 from J; bases not matched to a gene: 11. The germline gives CDR1 MNHNY, CDR2 SVGAGI (reference sequence). CDR3 length: 16 amino acids.

J is TRBJ2-4 and V is TRBV5-1, with D possibly TRBD1 on 6 matching bases. Germline CDR1 SGHRS, CDR2 YFSETQ. The CDR3 contains 16 residues. Trimming shortened V by 0 bases and J by 0 bases, and 10 bases separated the two germline ends. CDR3 nucleotide sequence: TGCGCCAGCAGCTTGGGGGACACCTTAGCCAAAAACATTCAGTACTTC. Protein product: CASSLGDTLAKNIQYF.

The rearrangement joins TRBV7-9 to TRBJ2-2, with D perhaps TRBD1 or TRBD2 (5 bases each). CDR1 is SEHNR and CDR2 is FQNEAQ in the germline V gene (reference sequence). The V and J ends lost 2 bases and 2 bases respectively, with 12 bases between them. The CDR3 is made up of 16 amino acids. This chain's CDR3 is CASSLKGTGNTGELFF. CDR3 bases: TGTGCCAGCAGCTTAAAGGGGACGGGCAACACCGGGGAGCTGTTTTTT.

The J gene is TRBJ2-2, the V gene TRBV11-3; perhaps TRBD1 as D (6 bases). The V gene's germline CDR1 is SGHNT and CDR2 YENEEA. V was pared by 5 bases and J by 1 base, with 11 bases between. The length of the CDR3 is 15 residues. This CDR3 is CASSRGQKNTGELFF. The DNA of the CDR3 is TGTGCCAGCAGCCGCGGACAGAAGAACACCGGGGAGCTGTTTTTT.

The J gene is TRBJ2-3, the V gene TRBV9, with D uncertain. Trimming took off 3 bases at V and 0 bases at J, with 5 bases between the two ends. Germline loops: CDR1 SGDLS, CDR2 YYNGEE. This CDR3 comprises 13 residues. The CDR3 DNA reads TGTGCCAGCAGCGGGTTAAGCACAGATACGCAGTATTTT. Translated: CASSGLSTDTQYF.